Here is one T cell receptor beta chain with its context. The CDR3 extends 3 residues past the end of the read, so its final part is completed from the germline J gene. Cervical HPV DNA detected by MY09/MY11 PCR, typed by dot-blot. The source of the sample is a study of T cells in women clearing cervical HPV infection. The V gene's germline CDR1 is LGHNA and CDR2 YNFKEQ. J lost 4 bases, V lost 0 bases, and 2 bases had no gene match. The length of the CDR3 is 15 residues. Clones were read by immunoSEQ multiplex PCR, and TCRdb kept only the in-frame ones, dropping some. The table counts about 48,000 clones; about 1.5% lies in the top ten.

Source material: blood buffy coat. The chain carries TRBV4-2 and TRBJ2-7, with TRBD2 matching 11 bases. The source is a woman aged 18-69 years with a cervical HPV16 infection that either progressed to CIN3+ or cleared (not recorded which). Incomplete CDR3 DNA: TGTGCCAGCAGCCAAGATGGGACTAGCGGATACGAG. Translating it yields CASSQDGTSGYE. The complete CDR3 protein is CASSQDGTSGYEQYF.